Detailed here is one T cell receptor (beta chain). Methods used by the authors: Reference gene primer amplification gave estimated nucleated cell counts. Some clones are missing from TCRdb's copy, which holds only in-frame ones; the method was immunoSEQ multiplex PCR. That table is the source of V, J and clone size, and D and trimming were worked out from the DNA. Of 95,000 to 150,000 clones in the sample, around nine tenths were seen once. The record originates from a study of blood T cell repertoires in COVID-19. For the study at large: The United States, Italy and Spain were the sources of the acute and convalescent COVID-19 samples. Sources were T cells, B-cell-depleted T cells, or PBMCs; the material itself was cDNA or gDNA.

Germline CDR1 SGDLS, CDR2 YYNGEE. The CDR3 loop spans 17 amino acids. With 0 bases clipped from V and 4 bases from J, the junction kept 12 bases outside the gene matches. This TCR came from a woman over 75 with acute or convalescent COVID-19. Sequencing was done on a sample of peripheral blood. The chain combines TRBV9 with TRBJ1-2, with TRBD1 matching 7 bases. This CDR3 reads CASSVGGTARDRYGYTF. The CDR3 bases are TGTGCCAGCAGCGTAGGGGGGACAGCGAGGGATCGCTATGGCTACACCTTC.